These 14 T cell receptor beta chains share one sample of origin, sequenced in a study of Ad26.COV2.S vaccination and SARS-CoV-2 variants. Method: immunoSEQ multiplex PCR; TCRdb's copy keeps in-frame clones and lacks some. The sample lists some 350,000 clones; about 92% were seen once. Sample: peripheral blood, taken after recovery from COVID-19. The receptor source for this set is a human donor who had recovered from COVID-19.

The sample holds one count of this clone. The chain combines TRBV12-3 or TRBV12-4 with TRBJ2-3; D may be TRBD2 (6 bases). This CDR3 has 13 amino acids. V was clipped by 2 bases and J by 6 bases, with 9 bases between them. The CDR3 here is CASSLSGGDTQYF. DNA of the CDR3: TGTGCCAGCAGTTTATCCGGAGGGGATACGCAGTATTTT.

The gene calls are TRBV10-3 and TRBJ2-2; D may be TRBD1 (5 bases). The CDR3 is 14 residues long. Trimming removed 8 bases from V and 6 bases from J, with 16 bases in between. Germline V gene data show CDR1 as ENHRY and CDR2 as SYGVKD. CDR3 residues: CAIGARSNAGELFF. The CDR3 nucleotides are TGTGCCATCGGGGCTAGATCGAATGCCGGGGAGCTGTTTTTT.

V gene TRBV10-1 combines with J gene TRBJ1-5, with D perhaps TRBD1 (6 bases). V lost 3 bases and J lost 5, with 20 bases in between. The CDR3 runs 17 residues. Germline V lookup: CDR1 WNHNN, CDR2 SYGVQD (reference sequence). CDR3 sequence: CASSEDRQVNPHQPQHF. CDR3 coding DNA: TGCGCCAGCAGTGAAGACCGACAGGTTAATCCCCATCAGCCCCAGCATTTT.

The CDR3: CATSDAHHSEQYF. The CDR3 nucleotides are TGTGCCACCAGTGACGCCCACCACTCCGAGCAGTACTTC. The chain recombines TRBV24-1 with TRBJ2-7, with unresolved D. The V gene lost 4 bases and the J gene lost 6 bases, with 12 bases spanning the gap. The V gene's germline CDR1 is KGHDR and CDR2 SFDVKD. The CDR3 runs 13 residues.

The V gene is TRBV12-3 or TRBV12-4, the J gene TRBJ2-7; the D gene is possibly TRBD2 (6 bases). CDR3 length: 12 amino acids. With 3 bases removed from V and 6 bases from J, the gap between germline ends came to 9 bases. CDR3 loop: CASSFLEGEQYF. The CDR3 region has the DNA TGTGCCAGCAGTTTCTTGGAGGGCGAGCAGTACTTC.

J is TRBJ2-2 and V is TRBV5-6; weak D call: TRBD2 (6 bases). The CDR3 sequence is 16 residues long. Germline V gene lookup returns CDR1 SGHDT and CDR2 YYEEEE. Trimming shortened V by 3 bases and J by 4 bases, and 16 bases separated the two germline ends. CDR3 nucleotides: TGTGCCAGCAGCTCGGGGTCACTGGGAGGCACCGGGGAGCTGTTTTTT. Its translation: CASSSGSLGGTGELFF.

This clone has a handful of counts. This chain joins TRBV18 and TRBJ1-3, with a possible D match to TRBD1 (6 bases). V was shortened by 5 bases and J by 2 bases, with 16 bases between the two germline ends. CDR3 length: 16 amino acids. Germline assignment: CDR1 KGHSH and CDR2 LQKENI. As DNA, the CDR3 is TGTGCCAGCTCAACCTCCGGGACAAATCCTGGAAACACCATATATTTT. It specifies CASSTSGTNPGNTIYF.

The chain recombines TRBV7-9 with TRBJ1-2, with D perhaps TRBD1 (5 bases). The CDR3 has 14 residues. V lost 3 bases and J 5 bases, leaving 13 bases between the germline ends. The germline gives CDR1 SEHNR, CDR2 FQNEAQ (reference sequence). The CDR3: CASSFEGFFYGYTF. The DNA for the CDR3 is TGTGCCAGCAGCTTCGAGGGGTTCTTTTATGGCTACACCTTC.

This clone has just one count. The rearrangement uses TRBV27 and TRBJ1-1, with unresolved D. This CDR3 has 14 amino acids. Per germline, CDR1 MNHEY and CDR2 SMNVEV (reference sequence). V lost 5 bases, J lost 1 base, and 11 bases lay in between. For the CDR3, the DNA is TGTGCCAGCAGTATACGGACGGGGAACACTGAAGCTTTCTTT. Protein product: CASSIRTGNTEAFF.

J is TRBJ1-1 and V is TRBV10-2; 7 bases map to TRBD1. In germline, CDR1 is WSHSY, CDR2 SAAADI. With V trimmed by 4 bases and J by 5 bases, 7 bases remained unmatched. The CDR3 contains 14 residues. The CDR3 sequence is CASSANHRGTEAFF. CDR3 nucleotide sequence: TGCGCCAGCAGTGCCAATCACAGGGGAACTGAAGCTTTCTTT.

The chain combines TRBV19 with TRBJ2-7; a weak D match, TRBD1 (5 bases). This CDR3 comprises 14 residues. Germline V gene data show CDR1 as LNHDA and CDR2 as SQIVND (reference sequence). The V and J ends lost 5 bases and 3 bases respectively, with 14 bases between them. The CDR3 DNA reads TGTGCCAGTAGTCTCCAGGGTAGAAGCTACGAGCAGTACTTC. It codes for CASSLQGRSYEQYF.

The V gene is TRBV4-3, the J gene TRBJ1-2, with a weak D call TRBD1 (5 bases). Looked up from germline, CDR1 is LGHNA and CDR2 is YSLEER. This CDR3 region has 16 residues. V lost 0 bases to trimming and J lost 1 base, with 12 bases between them. Written as DNA, the CDR3 is TGCGCCAGCAGCCAAGAGTGGGGGGAGAATAACTATGGCTACACCTTC. Translation gives CASSQEWGENNYGYTF.

V usage is TRBV5-4 and J usage is TRBJ2-1, with 8 nucleotides matching TRBD2. The V segment lost 5 bases and the J segment 9 bases; nucleotides outside the gene matches: 7. The germline gives CDR1 SGHNT, CDR2 YYREEE (reference sequence). The CDR3 runs 13 residues. CDR3 protein: CASRVGGGLEQFF. The CDR3 DNA is TGTGCCAGCAGGGTCGGGGGGGGCCTTGAGCAGTTCTTC.

The chain links TRBV5-4 to TRBJ1-2, with D uncertain. V lost 3 bases and J 5 bases, leaving 8 bases between the germline ends. Germline V gene sequence: CDR1 SGHNT, CDR2 YYREEE (reference sequence). The CDR3 sequence is 12 residues long. CDR3 region: CASSWEAYGYTF. The CDR3 DNA follows: TGTGCCAGCAGCTGGGAAGCATATGGCTACACCTTC.